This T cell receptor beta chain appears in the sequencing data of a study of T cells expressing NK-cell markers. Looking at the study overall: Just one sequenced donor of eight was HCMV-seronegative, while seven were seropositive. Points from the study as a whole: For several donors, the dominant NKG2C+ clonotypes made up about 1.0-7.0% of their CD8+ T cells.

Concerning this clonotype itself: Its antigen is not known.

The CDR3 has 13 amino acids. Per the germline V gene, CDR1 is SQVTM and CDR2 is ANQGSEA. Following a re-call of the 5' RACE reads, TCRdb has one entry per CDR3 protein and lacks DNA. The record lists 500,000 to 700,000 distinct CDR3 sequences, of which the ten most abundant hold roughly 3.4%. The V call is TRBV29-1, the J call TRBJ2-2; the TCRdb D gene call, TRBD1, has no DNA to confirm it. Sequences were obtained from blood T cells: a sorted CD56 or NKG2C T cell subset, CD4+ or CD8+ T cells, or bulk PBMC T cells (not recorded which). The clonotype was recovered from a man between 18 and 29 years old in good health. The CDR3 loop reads CSVTGVLTGELFF.